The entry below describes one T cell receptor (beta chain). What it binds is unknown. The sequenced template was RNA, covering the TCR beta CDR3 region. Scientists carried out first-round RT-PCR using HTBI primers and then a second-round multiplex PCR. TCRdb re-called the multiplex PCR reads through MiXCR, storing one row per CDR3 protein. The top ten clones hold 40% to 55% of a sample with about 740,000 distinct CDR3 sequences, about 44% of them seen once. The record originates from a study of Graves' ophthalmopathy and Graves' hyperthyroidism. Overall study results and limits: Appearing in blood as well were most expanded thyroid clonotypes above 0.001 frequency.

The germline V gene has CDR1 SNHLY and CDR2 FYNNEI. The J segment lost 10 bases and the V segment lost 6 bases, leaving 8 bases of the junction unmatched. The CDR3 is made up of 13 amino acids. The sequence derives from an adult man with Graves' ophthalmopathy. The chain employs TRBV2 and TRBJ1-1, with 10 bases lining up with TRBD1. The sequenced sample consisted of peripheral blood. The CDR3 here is CASSPTGGPRAFF. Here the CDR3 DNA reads TGTGCCAGCAGCCCGACAGGGGGCCCTCGAGCTTTCTTT.